This T cell receptor beta chain was obtained from a study of blood T cell repertoires in COVID-19 (dated by TCRdb to 2018 to 2020). With regard to the full study: Samples covering the acute and convalescent phases of COVID-19 were provided by collaborators in the United States, Italy and Spain. The material from the prospective study consisted of cDNA or gDNA derived from T cells, B-cell-depleted T cells, or PBMCs. Subjects who had been exposed to COVID-19, were actively infected with it, or had recovered from it provided the deeply sampled blood TCRbeta repertoires that made up the dataset. Where HLA class I and class II types were available, the types were taken from metadata supplied by the sample provider, not from assay-based typing. The samples were drawn from two sources: the first 160 participants of the ongoing ImmuneRACE study, and 1,000 to 1,500 subjects contributed by 6 global collaborators. A de-identified subject ID, COVID-19 status, age in years and sex were almost always included in the sample metadata. The repertoires were released in a freely available public database intended as a resource for research on the immune response to SARS-CoV-2.

Overall results and qualifications from the work: The amount of clinical and demographic metadata varied by source and participant and was provided uncurated.

Each collaborating institution followed its own protocols to collect whole blood in K2EDTA tubes. Collaborator samples were shipped for TCRbeta analysis as frozen whole blood, isolated PBMCs, or DNA extracted from either sample type. With regard to this clone: Its antigen is unknown. No base qualities exist here, and no much larger clone lies one base off it.

TCRbeta CDR3 regions were amplified from genomic DNA by means of the immunoSEQ Assay, a bias-controlled multiplex PCR. Per the source publication's procedure: Nucleated cell counts per sample were estimated from amplification of reference gene primers within the assay. To quantify the absolute abundance of each unique TCRbeta CDR3 rearrangement, sequence reads were collapsed and filtered. For each sample, productive Simpson clonality was calculated as the square root of Simpson's diversity index across productive rearrangements. The immuneACCESS repertoire file appears here via TCRdb, limited to in-frame rearrangements. These files lack a portion of the clones; in checked studies, under half of the deficit traces to unresolved V genes, and the cause of the others is not known. V, J and clone size are those of that table, while D and trimming were read from the DNA. In all, the sample holds approximately 15,000 clones, and over 80% of those were seen once. The ten largest clonotypes hold approximately 15% of the sample.

The CDR3 numbers 13 residues from cysteine through phenylalanine. Just the 39-base CDR3 DNA is kept, in frame starting at base 1. According to the germline V gene, CDR1 reads MDHEN and CDR2 reads SYDVKM. V gives up 5 bases and J gives up 0 bases, and the segment between their germline ends measures 7 bases. This receptor was identified in a human donor in a cohort sampled during active COVID-19. The chain was built from TRBV28 and TRBJ1-1, with the D gene not clear enough to name. The sequenced sample was peripheral blood. The DNA sequence is given as TGTGCCAGCAGTCTTAACTTGAACACTGAAGCTTTCTTT. This gives the protein CASSLNLNTEAFF.